The 18 T cell receptor beta chains below come from one sample, sequenced in a study of shared clonotypes between healthy human individuals. Repertoires were generated with immunoSEQ multiplex PCR, while TCRdb's copy carries only in-frame clones and drops some. The repertoire has some 1 million clones, around 74% of them found once; the top ten carry 1.4%. The sequencing input was memory CD4+ T cells sorted from blood. Subset here: CD45RA-negative fraction. Receptors were obtained from a man aged 18 to 29 in good health.

This clone was found a few times. The chain joins TRBV28 to TRBJ2-4; D might be TRBD2 (5 bases). The V end lost 8 bases, the J end lost 1 base, and 18 bases lay between the germline ends. Germline CDR1 MDHEN, CDR2 SYDVKM. The length of the CDR3 is 16 residues. This CDR3 is CASSLGSVKAKNIQYF. The CDR3 DNA follows: TGTGCCAGCTCCCTAGGGAGTGTGAAGGCCAAAAACATTCAGTACTTC.

The rearrangement uses TRBV6-1 and TRBJ1-2, with TRBD1 matching 10 bases. V lost 3 bases, J lost 6 bases, and 7 bases stayed unmatched. This CDR3 comprises 15 residues. CDR1 and CDR2 (germline): MNHNS, SASEGT. The CDR3: CASSDIRDRGHGYTF. CDR3 nucleotides: TGTGCCAGCAGTGATATCCGGGACAGGGGACATGGCTACACCTTC.

This clone was picked up a small number of times. V and J are TRBV2 and TRBJ2-3; no clear D. The CDR3 is 12 residues long. Germline CDR1 reads SNHLY; CDR2 reads FYNNEI. V shed 8 bases and J shed 4 bases, with 10 bases lying between them. The CDR3 bases are TGTGCCAGCCTCCTGAGAGCAGATACGCAGTATTTT. Amino acids: CASLLRADTQYF.

The chain recombines TRBV19 with TRBJ1-6; D is undetermined. The germline V and J ends were trimmed by 4 bases and 7 bases, with 11 bases remaining between them. This CDR3 is 14 amino acids long. Germline V lookup: CDR1 LNHDA, CDR2 SQIVND (reference sequence). The CDR3 coding sequence is TGTGCCAGTAGTACGCTTTCTCACAATTCACCCCTCCACTTT. Translating gives CASSTLSHNSPLHF.

This chain joins TRBV7-8 and TRBJ2-7, with 9 nucleotides matching TRBD1. Germline V gene sequence: CDR1 SGHVS, CDR2 FQNEAQ. V dropped 5 bases and J dropped 2; count of bases not matched to a gene: 13. The CDR3 spans 17 residues. The CDR3 region has the DNA TGTGCCAGCAGCCCGCCCCTTCGGACAGGGGAGCCCTACGAGCAGTACTTC. Its translation is CASSPPLRTGEPYEQYF.

As to this clone: One end of the junction varies from germline; a read error may be responsible. The rearrangement links TRBV30 to TRBJ1-4; D gene unclear. CDR1 and CDR2 (germline): GTSNPN, SVGIG (reference sequence). This CDR3 is built from 13 residues. CDR3 region: CARSIDLGEKLFF. The CDR3, as DNA: TGTGCCCGGAGTATCGACCTCGGGGAAAAACTGTTTTTT.

This chain joins TRBV19 and TRBJ1-2, with D possibly TRBD1 on 5 matching bases. CDR1 is LNHDA and CDR2 is SQIVND in the germline V gene (reference sequence). Trimming pared 7 bases from V and 2 bases from J, leaving 11 bases between. The CDR3 is made up of 13 amino acids. In DNA form, the CDR3 reads TGTGCCAGTAAGGAGGGGATGAACTATGGCTACACCTTC. Translated: CASKEGMNYGYTF.

In its sample, this clone was seen a few times. The chain combines TRBV30 with TRBJ1-4; TRBD1 might be the D (5 bases). Between the trimmed V and J ends, which lost 1 base and 7 bases, there was a span of 13 bases. Germline values: CDR1 GTSNPN, CDR2 SVGIG (reference sequence). CDR3 size: 14 residues. In DNA, the CDR3 is TGTGCCTGGAGTGACGGGGGAGGGAGTGAAAAACTGTTTTTT. It is translated as CAWSDGGGSEKLFF.

This rearrangement joins TRBV5-1 to TRBJ1-1; no definite D call. Looked up from germline, CDR1 is SGHRS and CDR2 is YFSETQ. The CDR3 covers 15 residues. V dropped 0 bases and J dropped 0 bases, with 9 bases sitting between them. Here the CDR3 reads CASSLEGAMNTEAFF. The CDR3 DNA reads as TGCGCCAGCAGCTTGGAGGGCGCAATGAACACTGAAGCTTTCTTT.

Concerning this clone itself: This CDR3 is also generated by other DNA sequences in the sample. The chain couples TRBV10-3 to TRBJ1-5, with D uncertain. This CDR3 has 13 amino acids. Trimming removed 0 bases at V and 6 bases at J, with 6 bases between. The germline V gene has CDR1 ENHRY and CDR2 SYGVKD. The CDR3 reads CAISESPAQPQHF. Written as DNA, the CDR3 is TGTGCCATCAGTGAGTCCCCCGCTCAGCCCCAGCATTTT.

CDR3: CASSQGYGNTIYF. Written as DNA, the CDR3 is TGTGCCAGCTCGCAGGGGTATGGAAACACCATATATTTT. The V call is TRBV18, the J call TRBJ1-3, with a weak D call TRBD1 (6 bases). This CDR3 has 13 amino acids. Germline V gene sequence: CDR1 KGHSH, CDR2 LQKENI. Trimming shortened V by 6 bases and J by 3 bases, and 9 bases separated the two germline ends. The complete variable domain, with remaining parts taken from reference TRBV18 and TRBJ1-3, reads NAGVMQNPRHLVRRRGQEARLRCSPMKGHSHVYWYRQLPEEGLKFMVYLQKENIIDESGMPKERFSAEFPKEGPSILRIQQVVRGDSAAYFCASSQGYGNTIYFGEGSWLTVV.

This chain uses TRBV28 with TRBJ2-1, with a tentative D call TRBD2 (5 bases). The germline V gene encodes CDR1 MDHEN and CDR2 SYDVKM. This CDR3 contains 15 residues. V gave up 6 bases and J gave up 14 bases, with 26 bases separating them. In nucleotides, the CDR3 is TGTGCCAGCAGGTCCGCGGGTAGTGTCTTTAACGTGGAGTTCTTC. Amino acids: CASRSAGSVFNVEFF.

The V and J genes are TRBV5-1 and TRBJ1-6; 7 bases are shared with TRBD1. This CDR3 is built from 16 residues. Germline V gives CDR1 SGHRS, CDR2 YFSETQ. V lost 1 base, J lost 0 bases, and 1 base stayed unmatched. This CDR3 is CASSLRDSSYNSPLHF. The CDR3 region has the DNA TGCGCCAGCAGCTTGAGGGACAGCTCCTATAATTCACCCCTCCACTTT.

The chain links TRBV7-8 to TRBJ2-7; no clear D. CDR3 length: 11 amino acids. Trimming cost V 5 bases and J 3 bases, with 5 bases left between them. Per germline, CDR1 SGHVS and CDR2 FQNEAQ. The chain's CDR3 is CASSPNYEQYF. The CDR3 nucleotides are TGTGCCAGCAGCCCGAACTACGAGCAGTACTTC.

The V and J genes are TRBV29-1 and TRBJ1-2, with TRBD1 matching over 9 bases. Germline V CDR1 and CDR2: SQVTM, ANQGSEA. V was pared by 7 bases and J by 4 bases, with 10 bases of the junction left unmatched. CDR3 size: 14 residues. Here the CDR3 reads CSALQLGQGYGYTF. CDR3 nucleotides: TGCAGCGCCCTACAGTTGGGACAGGGCTATGGCTACACCTTC.

This clone was seen a handful of times. The V and J genes are TRBV5-5 and TRBJ1-1; D gene unclear. Germline V CDR1 and CDR2: SGHKS, YYEKEE (reference sequence). The CDR3 spans 12 residues. With 4 bases removed from V and 5 bases from J, the gap between germline ends came to 9 bases. CDR3 coding DNA: TGTGCCAGCAGCGATGGGTGGACTGAAGCTTTCTTT. It encodes CASSDGWTEAFF.

The chain employs TRBV13 and TRBJ2-6, with D unresolved. The CDR3 sequence is 13 residues long. V was trimmed by 5 bases and J by 3 bases, leaving 5 bases between them. The germline gives CDR1 PRHDT, CDR2 FYEKMQ (reference sequence). The CDR3 DNA reads TGTGCCAGCAGCCCATATGGGGCCAACGTCCTGACTTTC. Translating gives CASSPYGANVLTF.

The V call is TRBV30, the J call TRBJ2-5, with D perhaps assigned TRBD1 or TRBD2 (6 bases each). V was pared by 5 bases and J by 1 base, with 14 bases between. The CDR3 covers 14 residues. Germline V gene data show CDR1 as GTSNPN and CDR2 as SVGIG (reference sequence). The CDR3 region is CAWGGQTSQETQYF. In DNA, the CDR3 is TGTGCCTGGGGGGGGCAGACCTCCCAAGAGACCCAGTACTTC.